These 9 T cell receptor beta chains came from one sample sequenced in a study of neurological immune-mediated disorders. Each CDR3 protein is one row after TCRdb ran MiXCR on the 5' RACE reads. The profile shows 40,000 to 45,000 distinct CDR3 sequences, roughly 13% of them singletons. The sequenced sample consisted of PBMCs. These receptors were taken from a female donor in good health.

This clonotype has ten or more counts. V and J are TRBV5-1 and TRBJ1-6; 7 bases match TRBD1. This CDR3 contains 14 residues. Germline CDR1 SGHRS, CDR2 YFSETQ. The ends lost 1 base at V and 10 bases at J; junction bases unmatched: 5. The CDR3 coding sequence is TGCGCCAGCAGCTTGAACAGGGGAGGCTCACCCCTCCACTTT. Translation: CASSLNRGGSPLHF. Together with reference TRBV5-1 and TRBJ1-6, the CDR3 gives the full variable domain: KAGVTQTPRYLIKTRGQQVTLSCSPISGHRSVSWYQQTPGQGLQFLFEYFSETQRNKGNFPGRFSGRQFSNSRSEMNVSTLELGDSALYLCASSLNRGGSPLHFGNGTRLTVT.

This clonotype was observed at least ten times. The V gene is TRBV5-1, the J gene TRBJ2-5; D may be TRBD1 or TRBD2 (5 bases each). The CDR3 consists of 15 residues. Germline V lookup: CDR1 SGHRS, CDR2 YFSETQ. Trimming took off 4 bases at V and 4 bases at J, with 17 bases between the two ends. The CDR3: CASSPPGRGGETQYF. Here the CDR3 DNA reads TGCGCCAGCAGCCCCCCCGGACGTGGGGGAGAGACCCAGTACTTC.

This clonotype was recorded many times. This chain joins TRBV4-2 and TRBJ2-5, with TRBD2 matching over 10 bases. The germline V gene encodes CDR1 LGHNA and CDR2 YNFKEQ. V trimming: 4 bases; J trimming: 5 bases; junction bases outside the gene matches: 4. This CDR3 is 14 amino acids long. The chain's CDR3 is CASSRTSGGETQYF. The CDR3 DNA is TGTGCCAGCAGCCGGACTAGCGGTGGGGAGACCCAGTACTTC.

This clonotype was found once. The chain uses TRBV7-9 and TRBJ2-5, with TRBD1 matching over 7 bases. Looked up from germline, CDR1 is SEHNR and CDR2 is FQNEAQ (reference sequence). The V segment lost 6 bases and the J segment 6 bases; nucleotides outside the gene matches: 13. CDR3 length: 15 amino acids. The CDR3: CASSREGAGMKTQYF. For the CDR3, the DNA is TGTGCCAGCAGTCGAGAGGGGGCAGGGATGAAGACCCAGTACTTC.

This clonotype came up many times. The chain has TRBV7-9 and TRBJ2-7, with 10 bases lining up with TRBD1. The CDR3 is made up of 13 amino acids. Germline trimming cut 5 bases from V and 5 bases from J; bases unmatched to any gene: 3. Germline CDR1 and CDR2: SEHNR and FQNEAQ (reference sequence). CDR3 nucleotide sequence: TGTGCCAGCAGCCTCGGACAGGGGGACGAGCAGTACTTC. This gives the protein CASSLGQGDEQYF.

This clonotype has a count of ten or more. The gene calls are TRBV25-1 and TRBJ1-1; 7 bases fit TRBD1. The CDR3 runs 14 residues. V lost 1 base, J lost 10 bases, and 9 bases stayed unmatched. Germline CDR1 and CDR2: MGHDK and SYGVNS. CDR3 sequence: CASSESFQGVGAFF. CDR3 nucleotides: TGTGCCAGCAGTGAATCATTCCAGGGGGTCGGAGCTTTCTTT.

This clonotype was counted ten times or more. The chain is built from TRBV10-3 and TRBJ2-7; D may be TRBD1 (6 bases). Germline CDR1 is ENHRY and CDR2 is SYGVKD. The V and J ends lost 6 bases and 2 bases respectively, with 8 bases between them. This CDR3 region has 12 residues. Here the CDR3 DNA reads TGTGCCATCAGCGGACAGACCTACGAGCAGTACTTC. Amino acid sequence: CAISGQTYEQYF.

This clonotype was observed many times. The V gene is TRBV18, the J gene TRBJ2-1, with D maybe TRBD2 (6 bases). Germline assignment: CDR1 KGHSH and CDR2 LQKENI. CDR3 length: 16 amino acids. The V gene lost 3 bases and the J gene lost 2 bases, with 14 bases spanning the gap. As DNA, the CDR3 is TGTGCCAGCTCACCCTCGCGGGGATACGCCTACAATGAGCAGTTCTTC. Its protein is CASSPSRGYAYNEQFF.

This clonotype appeared many times. This chain connects TRBV5-1 to TRBJ1-4, with 9 bases lining up with TRBD1. This CDR3 has 15 amino acids. From germline, CDR1 is SGHRS and CDR2 YFSETQ. V was clipped by 0 bases and J by 7 bases; unmatched bases: 4. CDR3 nucleotide sequence: TGCGCCAGCAGCTTGGCCGGGGACAGGGTTGAAAAACTGTTTTTT. It codes for CASSLAGDRVEKLFF.